The 11 T cell receptor beta chains in this list originate from one sample, sequenced in a study of cytomegalovirus exposure and HLA in healthy donors. Sequencing used immunoSEQ multiplex PCR; TCRdb keeps in-frame clones, though not all of them. The table shows around 300,000 clones, with approximately 86% occurring only once. Sequencing was performed on PBMCs. The receptors stem from a woman aged 18-30 years in good health and CMV-seronegative.

The genes are TRBV6-5 and TRBJ1-2, with unresolved D. CDR3 size: 16 residues. Between the trimmed V and J ends, which lost 0 bases and 4 bases, there was a span of 15 bases. Germline CDR1 MNHEY, CDR2 SVGAGI. The CDR3 sequence: CASSYSKLGRGYGYTF. The CDR3 DNA sequence: TGTGCCAGCAGTTACTCGAAGCTGGGGAGAGGCTATGGCTACACCTTC.

This clone showed up just a few times. The rearrangement uses TRBV28 and TRBJ1-2, with TRBD1 matching over 8 bases. The V and J ends lost 6 bases and 4 bases, in that order; junction bases with no gene match: 1. The CDR3 consists of 12 residues. Per germline, CDR1 MDHEN and CDR2 SYDVKM. The CDR3: CASRDRVYGYTF. The CDR3 DNA is TGTGCCAGCAGGGACAGGGTCTATGGCTACACCTTC.

The V call is TRBV11-2, the J call TRBJ1-2, with D possibly TRBD1 on 5 matching bases. Per the germline V gene, CDR1 is SGHAT and CDR2 is FQNNGV. The CDR3 contains 16 residues. Trimming left V 3 bases short and J 8 bases short, with 22 bases between. The CDR3 reads CASSFLSGRDYTGYTF. CDR3 nucleotides: TGTGCCAGCAGCTTCCTGTCGGGCAGGGACTATACGGGCTACACCTTC.

The CDR3 DNA reads TGCGCCAGCCCCCCCGGGACTAGCCAGTTCTTC. It yields the protein CASPPGTSQFF. The chain recombines TRBV10-1 with TRBJ2-1; 9 positions match TRBD2. CDR3 length: 11 residues. CDR1 and CDR2 from the germline V gene are WNHNN and SYGVQD (reference sequence). With 8 bases clipped from V and 13 bases from J, the junction kept 6 bases outside the gene matches.

The chain links TRBV5-6 to TRBJ1-2; the match to TRBD1 covers 11 bases. The V and J ends lost 3 bases and 7 bases, in that order; junction bases with no gene match: 2. The CDR3 spans 13 residues. Germline assignment: CDR1 SGHDT and CDR2 YYEEEE. The DNA for the CDR3 is TGTGCCAGCAGCTCTGGGACAGGGGGTGGCTACACCTTC. Amino acids: CASSSGTGGGYTF. Filled out from reference TRBV5-6 and TRBJ1-2, the complete variable domain reads DAGVTQSPTHLIKTRGQQVTLRCSPKSGHDTVSWYQQALGQGPQFIFQYYEEEERQRGNFPDRFSGHQFPNYSSELNVNALLLGDSALYLCASSSGTGGGYTFGSGTRLTVV.

The rearrangement joins TRBV5-4 to TRBJ2-1, with D possibly TRBD2 on 5 matching bases. Germline V gene sequence: CDR1 SGHNT, CDR2 YYREEE (reference sequence). The CDR3 extends over 16 amino acids. Trimming removed 0 bases from V and 0 bases from J, with 10 bases in between. The CDR3 bases are TGTGCCAGCAGCTTGGACTGGGAGAGCTCCTACAATGAGCAGTTCTTC. Protein sequence: CASSLDWESSYNEQFF.

The CDR3 loop is CASSEQTASSYNSPLHF. The CDR3 bases are TGTGCCAGCAGCGAGCAGACAGCTAGCTCCTATAATTCACCCCTCCACTTT. The chain uses TRBV7-9 and TRBJ1-6; TRBD1 might be the D (5 bases). Trimming stripped 5 bases from V and 0 bases from J, with 14 bases between. Germline CDR1 reads SEHNR; CDR2 reads FQNEAQ (reference sequence). CDR3 length equals 17 residues.

The rearrangement uses TRBV19 and TRBJ1-2, with D maybe TRBD1 (6 bases). This CDR3 is 11 amino acids long. Trimming left V 6 bases short and J 5 bases short, with 7 bases between. CDR1 is LNHDA, CDR2 SQIVND, per germline (reference sequence). In nucleotides, the CDR3 is TGTGCCAGTAGCGGACAGTATGGCTACACCTTC. It encodes CASSGQYGYTF. The full variable domain, with the rest looked up from reference TRBV19 and TRBJ1-2, is DGGITQSPKYLFRKEGQNVTLSCEQNLNHDAMYWYRQDPGQGLRLIYYSQIVNDFQKGDIAEGYSVSREKKESFPLTVTSAQKNPTAFYLCASSGQYGYTFGSGTRLTVV.

The chain employs TRBV11-2 and TRBJ2-7, with 9 bases lining up with TRBD1. V lost 3 bases and J lost 2; bases outside the gene matches: 5. CDR1 is SGHAT and CDR2 is FQNNGV in the germline V gene. This CDR3 has 15 residues. Here the CDR3 reads CASSFGTGTTYEQYF. The DNA of the CDR3 is TGTGCCAGCAGCTTCGGGACAGGGACAACCTACGAGCAGTACTTC.

This clone was found a few times. This chain links TRBV7-8 with TRBJ1-6, with a tentative D call TRBD1 (6 bases). Trimming cost V 6 bases and J 7 bases, with 19 bases left between them. The CDR3 is made up of 16 amino acids. CDR1 SGHVS and CDR2 FQNEAQ come from the germline V gene. CDR3 residues: CASSSGPLGANSPLHF. As DNA, the CDR3 is TGTGCCAGCAGTTCCGGGCCCCTGGGGGCGAATTCACCCCTCCACTTT.

CDR3 nucleotides: TGTGCCAGCAGCGCTGTCCCCGGGGAGCTGTTTTTT. The encoded protein is CASSAVPGELFF. This chain uses TRBV9 with TRBJ2-2; D ambiguous. CDR1 is SGDLS, CDR2 YYNGEE, per germline. Trimming pared 3 bases from V and 6 bases from J, leaving 6 bases between. The CDR3 loop spans 12 amino acids.